Below, 2 T cell receptor beta chains from the same sample are listed, as sequenced in a study of OX40 agonist ivuxolimab in advanced cancers. Only in-frame clones appear in the TCRdb table, and some are missing; sequencing was by immunoSEQ multiplex PCR. In the table there are about 62,000 clones, 79% of which are singletons. The material sequenced was CD4+ or CD8+ T cells sorted from blood, taken in a trial of the OX40 agonist ivuxolimab. The receptors were gathered from an adult with an advanced solid tumor such as melanoma, head and neck, liver or kidney cancer.

The chain employs TRBV7-2 and TRBJ2-3, with D unresolved. The CDR3 is made up of 13 amino acids. Germline V lookup: CDR1 SGHTA, CDR2 FQGNSA. V was clipped by 5 bases and J by 3 bases, with 9 bases between them. CDR3 DNA sequence: TGTGCCAGCAGCGTAGACTGGACAGATACGCAGTATTTT. This sequence encodes CASSVDWTDTQYF.

J is TRBJ2-1 and V is TRBV11-1; tentatively, D is TRBD1 or TRBD2 (6 bases each). Trimming pared 1 base from V and 0 bases from J, leaving 13 bases between. Looked up from germline, CDR1 is SGHAT and CDR2 is FQDESV (reference sequence). The CDR3 has 17 amino acids. The CDR3 loop reads CASSLGGAGSSYNEQFF. For the CDR3, the DNA is TGTGCCAGCAGCTTAGGGGGGGCTGGGAGCTCCTACAATGAGCAGTTCTTC.